Sequencing of this T cell receptor (beta chain) was carried out in a study of cytomegalovirus exposure and HLA in healthy donors. Study as a whole: The platform used for the 120 validation repertoires matched that of the 666 first-cohort repertoires, a later analysis reported.

Overall study findings and caveats: The study put 150 or so TCR beta chains on its list as cytomegalovirus-associated.

Germline values: CDR1 SGHAT, CDR2 FQNNGV. Deletions cut 5 bases from V and 7 bases from J, with 23 bases between. CDR3 size: 17 residues. Separate from the roughly 700-subject first cohort was the approximately 120-subject validation cohort, to which the donors belonged. The data were produced by immunoSEQ multiplex PCR, yet TCRdb's version contains in-frame clones alone and is incomplete. Counted here are 300,000 to 450,000 clones, 86% occurring once; the ten biggest clones make up roughly 0.83%. On this clone itself: Its antigen is unidentified.

Sequencing was carried out using PBMCs. The origin of this receptor is a woman between 18 and 29 years old in good health and CMV-seronegative. This chain joins TRBV11-2 and TRBJ2-2, with D perhaps TRBD1 (5 bases). CDR3 sequence: CASSPPRGRQYGGELFF. The CDR3 DNA sequence: TGTGCCAGCAGCCCCCCAAGGGGTCGCCAGTACGGCGGGGAGCTGTTTTTT.